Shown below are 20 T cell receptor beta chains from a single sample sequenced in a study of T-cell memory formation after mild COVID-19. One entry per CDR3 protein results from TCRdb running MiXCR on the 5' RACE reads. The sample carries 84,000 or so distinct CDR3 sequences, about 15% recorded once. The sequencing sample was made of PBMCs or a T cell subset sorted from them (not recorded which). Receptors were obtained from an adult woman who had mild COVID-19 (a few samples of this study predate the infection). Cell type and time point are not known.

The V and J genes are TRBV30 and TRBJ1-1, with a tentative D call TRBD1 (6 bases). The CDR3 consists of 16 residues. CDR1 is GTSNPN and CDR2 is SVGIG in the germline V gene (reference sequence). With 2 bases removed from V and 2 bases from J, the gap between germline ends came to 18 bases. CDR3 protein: CAWSPLWTVYNTEAFF. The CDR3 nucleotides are TGTGCCTGGAGTCCCCTTTGGACAGTTTACAACACTGAAGCTTTCTTT.

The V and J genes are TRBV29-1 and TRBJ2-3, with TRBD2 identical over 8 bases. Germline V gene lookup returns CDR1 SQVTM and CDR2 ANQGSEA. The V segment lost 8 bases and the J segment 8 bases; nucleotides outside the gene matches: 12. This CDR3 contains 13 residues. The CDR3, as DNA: TGCAGCTTTTACGGGGGGGACCTCTTTACGCAGTATTTT. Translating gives CSFYGGDLFTQYF.

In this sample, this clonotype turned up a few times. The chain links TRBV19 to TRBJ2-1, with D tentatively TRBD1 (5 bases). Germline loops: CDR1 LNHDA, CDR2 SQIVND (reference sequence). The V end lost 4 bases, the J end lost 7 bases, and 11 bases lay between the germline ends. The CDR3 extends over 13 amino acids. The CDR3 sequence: CASSSGRVNEQFF. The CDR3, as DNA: TGTGCCAGTAGTAGTGGCAGGGTGAATGAGCAGTTCTTC.

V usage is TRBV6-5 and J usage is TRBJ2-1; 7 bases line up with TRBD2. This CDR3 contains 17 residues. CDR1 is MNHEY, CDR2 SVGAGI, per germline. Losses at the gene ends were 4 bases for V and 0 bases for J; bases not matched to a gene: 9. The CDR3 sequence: CASSLAGGQSSYNEQFF. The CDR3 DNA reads TGTGCCAGCAGTTTAGCGGGCGGCCAGAGCTCCTACAATGAGCAGTTCTTC.

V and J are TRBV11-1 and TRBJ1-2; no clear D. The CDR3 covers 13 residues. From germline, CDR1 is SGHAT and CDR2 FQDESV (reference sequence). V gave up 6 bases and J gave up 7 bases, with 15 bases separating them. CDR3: CASSLDAGGGYTF. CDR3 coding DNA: TGTGCCAGCAGTCTCGACGCGGGTGGTGGCTACACCTTC.

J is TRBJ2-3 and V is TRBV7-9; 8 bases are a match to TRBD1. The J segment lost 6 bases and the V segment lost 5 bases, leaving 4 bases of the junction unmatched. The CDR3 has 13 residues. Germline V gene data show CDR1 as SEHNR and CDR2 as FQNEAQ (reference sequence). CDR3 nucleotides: TGTGCCAGCAGCACAGGGGGTTTCGATACGCAGTATTTT. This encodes CASSTGGFDTQYF.

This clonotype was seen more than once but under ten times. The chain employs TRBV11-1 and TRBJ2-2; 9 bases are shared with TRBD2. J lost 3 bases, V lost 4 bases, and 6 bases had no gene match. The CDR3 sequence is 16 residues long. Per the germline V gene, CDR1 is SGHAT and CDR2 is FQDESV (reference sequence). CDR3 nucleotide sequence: TGTGCCAGCAGCTCTCAGCGGGGGGAGGACACCGGGGAGCTGTTTTTT. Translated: CASSSQRGEDTGELFF.

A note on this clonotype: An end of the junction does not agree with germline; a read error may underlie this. DNA for the CDR3: TGTGCCACCAGCCCCCCCAGTGCAGATACGCAGTATTTT. It translates to CATSPPSADTQYF. The V gene is TRBV7-9, the J gene TRBJ2-3; no reliable D call. CDR3 size: 13 residues. Looked up from germline, CDR1 is SEHNR and CDR2 is FQNEAQ (reference sequence). Combining the CDR3 with reference TRBV7-9 and TRBJ2-3 gives the whole variable domain DTGVSQNPRHKITKRGQNVTFRCDPISEHNRLYWYRQTLGQGPEFLTYFQNEAQLEKSRLLSDRFSAERPKGSFSTLEIQRTEQGDSAMYLCATSPPSADTQYFGPGTRLTVL.

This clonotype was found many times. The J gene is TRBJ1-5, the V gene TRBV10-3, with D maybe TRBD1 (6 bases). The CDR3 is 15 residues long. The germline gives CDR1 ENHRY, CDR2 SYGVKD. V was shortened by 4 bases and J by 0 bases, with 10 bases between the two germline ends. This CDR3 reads CAISGPGDSNQPQHF. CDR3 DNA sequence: TGTGCCATCAGTGGACCAGGGGATAGCAATCAGCCCCAGCATTTT.

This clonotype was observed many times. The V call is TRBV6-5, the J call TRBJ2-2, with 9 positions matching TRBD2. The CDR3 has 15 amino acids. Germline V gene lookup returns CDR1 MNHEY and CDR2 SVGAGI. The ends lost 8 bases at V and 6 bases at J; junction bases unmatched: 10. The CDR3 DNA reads TGTGCCAGCGCTGAGCGGGAGGTAGGGCCCGGGGAGCTGTTTTTT. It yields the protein CASAEREVGPGELFF.

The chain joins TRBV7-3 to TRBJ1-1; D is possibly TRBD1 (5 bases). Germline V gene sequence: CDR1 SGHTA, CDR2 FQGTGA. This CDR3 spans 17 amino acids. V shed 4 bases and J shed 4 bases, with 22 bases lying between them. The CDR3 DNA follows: TGTGCCAGCAGCTCCGACTTAGGGCAGGGAGGGAGCACTGAAGCTTTCTTT. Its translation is CASSSDLGQGGSTEAFF.

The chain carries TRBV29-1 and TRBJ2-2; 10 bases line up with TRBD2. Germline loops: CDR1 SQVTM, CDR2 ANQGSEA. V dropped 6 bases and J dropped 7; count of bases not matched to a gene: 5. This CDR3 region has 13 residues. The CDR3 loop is CSVLAGDSGELFF. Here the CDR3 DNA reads TGCAGCGTCCTAGCGGGAGACAGCGGGGAGCTGTTTTTT.

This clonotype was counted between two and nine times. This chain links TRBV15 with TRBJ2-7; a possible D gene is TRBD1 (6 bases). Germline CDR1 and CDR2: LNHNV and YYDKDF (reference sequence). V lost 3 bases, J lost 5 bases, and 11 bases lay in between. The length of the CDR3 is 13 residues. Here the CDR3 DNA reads TGTGCCACCAGCAGTCGACAGGTAGACGAGCAGTACTTC. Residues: CATSSRQVDEQYF.

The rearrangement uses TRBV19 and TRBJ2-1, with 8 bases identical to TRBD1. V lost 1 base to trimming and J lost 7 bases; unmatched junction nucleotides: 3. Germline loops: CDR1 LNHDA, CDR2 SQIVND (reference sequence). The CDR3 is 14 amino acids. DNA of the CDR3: TGTGCCAGTAGTATAGGGACAGGGCGAAATGAGCAGTTCTTC. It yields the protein CASSIGTGRNEQFF.

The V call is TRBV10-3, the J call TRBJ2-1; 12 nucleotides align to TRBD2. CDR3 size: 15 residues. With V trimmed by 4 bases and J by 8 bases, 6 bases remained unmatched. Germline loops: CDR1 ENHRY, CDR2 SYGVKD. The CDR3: CAISAQTSGRDEQFF. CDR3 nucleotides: TGTGCCATCAGTGCTCAGACTAGCGGGAGAGATGAGCAGTTCTTC.

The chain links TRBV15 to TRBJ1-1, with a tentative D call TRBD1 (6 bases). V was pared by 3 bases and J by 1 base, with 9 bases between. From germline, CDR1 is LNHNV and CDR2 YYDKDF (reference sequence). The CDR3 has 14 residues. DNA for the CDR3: TGTGCCACCAGCAGCCGGGACACGAACACTGAAGCTTTCTTT. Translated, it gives CATSSRDTNTEAFF.

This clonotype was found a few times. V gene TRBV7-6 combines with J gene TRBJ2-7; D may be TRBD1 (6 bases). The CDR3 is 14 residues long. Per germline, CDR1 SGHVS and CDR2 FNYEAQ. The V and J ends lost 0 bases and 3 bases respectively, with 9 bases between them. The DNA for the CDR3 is TGTGCCAGCAGCTTAGCGACACAGGGCTACGAGCAGTACTTC. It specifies CASSLATQGYEQYF.

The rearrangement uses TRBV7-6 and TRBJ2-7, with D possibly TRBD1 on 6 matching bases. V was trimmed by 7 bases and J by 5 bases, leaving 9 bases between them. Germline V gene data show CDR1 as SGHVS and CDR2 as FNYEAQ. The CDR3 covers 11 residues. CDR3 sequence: CASNSGDEQYF. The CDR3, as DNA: TGTGCCAGCAACTCAGGGGACGAGCAGTACTTC.

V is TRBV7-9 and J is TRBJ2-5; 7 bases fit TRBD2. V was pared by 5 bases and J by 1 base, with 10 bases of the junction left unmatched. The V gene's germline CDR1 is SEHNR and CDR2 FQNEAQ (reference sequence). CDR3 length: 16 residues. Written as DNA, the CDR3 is TGTGCCAGCAGCCCCCTTTCTAGCGGAGTCCAAGAGACCCAGTACTTC. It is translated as CASSPLSSGVQETQYF.

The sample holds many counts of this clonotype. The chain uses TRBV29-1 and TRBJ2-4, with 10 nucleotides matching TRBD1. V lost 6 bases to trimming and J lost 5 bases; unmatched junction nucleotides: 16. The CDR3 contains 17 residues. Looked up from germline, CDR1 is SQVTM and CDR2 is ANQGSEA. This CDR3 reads CSVANRDRGLRENIQYF. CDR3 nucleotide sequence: TGCAGCGTCGCTAATCGGGACAGGGGCTTGAGAGAAAACATTCAGTACTTC.